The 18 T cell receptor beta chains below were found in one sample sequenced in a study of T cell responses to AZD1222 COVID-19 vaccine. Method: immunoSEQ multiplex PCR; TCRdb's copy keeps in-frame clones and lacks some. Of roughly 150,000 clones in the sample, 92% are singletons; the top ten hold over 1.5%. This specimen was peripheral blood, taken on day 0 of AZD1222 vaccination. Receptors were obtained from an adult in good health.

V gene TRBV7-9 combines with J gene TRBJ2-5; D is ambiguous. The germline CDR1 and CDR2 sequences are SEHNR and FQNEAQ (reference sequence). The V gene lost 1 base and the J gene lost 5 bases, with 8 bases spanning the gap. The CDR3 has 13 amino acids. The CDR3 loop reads CASSLGIRETQYF. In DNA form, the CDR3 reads TGTGCCAGCAGCTTAGGGATAAGGGAGACCCAGTACTTC.

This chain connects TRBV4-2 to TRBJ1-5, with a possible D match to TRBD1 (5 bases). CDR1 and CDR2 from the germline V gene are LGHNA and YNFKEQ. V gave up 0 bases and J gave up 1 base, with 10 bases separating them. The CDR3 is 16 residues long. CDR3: CASSQEIWGSNQPQHF. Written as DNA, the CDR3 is TGTGCCAGCAGCCAAGAGATATGGGGGAGCAATCAGCCCCAGCATTTT.

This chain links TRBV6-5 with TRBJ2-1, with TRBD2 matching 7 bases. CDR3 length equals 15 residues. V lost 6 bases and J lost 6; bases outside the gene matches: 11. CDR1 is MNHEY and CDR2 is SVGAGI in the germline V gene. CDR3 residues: CASSGLGGVFNEQFF. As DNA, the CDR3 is TGTGCCAGCAGCGGATTGGGGGGGGTATTCAATGAGCAGTTCTTC.

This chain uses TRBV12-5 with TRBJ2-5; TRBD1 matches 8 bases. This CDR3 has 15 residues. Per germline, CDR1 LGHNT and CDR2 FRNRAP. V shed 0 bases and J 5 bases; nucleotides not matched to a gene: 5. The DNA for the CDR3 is TGTGCTAGTGGTTTGGTACAGGGGGTTGAGGAGACCCAGTACTTC. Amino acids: CASGLVQGVEETQYF.

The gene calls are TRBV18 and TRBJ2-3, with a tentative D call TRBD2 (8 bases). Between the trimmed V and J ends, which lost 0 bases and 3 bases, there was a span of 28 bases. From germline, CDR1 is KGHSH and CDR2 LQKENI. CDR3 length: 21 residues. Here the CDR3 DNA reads TGTGCCAGCTCACCACCCTCGGGACTAGGGACAGAGGGATTTGGGACAGATACGCAGTATTTT. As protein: CASSPPSGLGTEGFGTDTQYF.

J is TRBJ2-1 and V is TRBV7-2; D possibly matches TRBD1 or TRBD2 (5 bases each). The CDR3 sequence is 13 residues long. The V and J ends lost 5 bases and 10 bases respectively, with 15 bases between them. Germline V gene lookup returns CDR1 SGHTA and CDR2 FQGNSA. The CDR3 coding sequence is TGTGCCAGCAGCCTCGGGACCGTTGGGGAGCAGTTCTTC. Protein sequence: CASSLGTVGEQFF.

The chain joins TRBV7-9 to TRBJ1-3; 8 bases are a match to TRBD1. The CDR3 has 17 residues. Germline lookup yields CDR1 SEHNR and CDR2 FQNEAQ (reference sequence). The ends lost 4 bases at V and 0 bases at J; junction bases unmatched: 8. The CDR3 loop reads CASSSLLTGDSGNTIYF. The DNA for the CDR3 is TGTGCCAGCAGCTCCTTACTGACAGGGGACTCTGGAAACACCATATATTTT.

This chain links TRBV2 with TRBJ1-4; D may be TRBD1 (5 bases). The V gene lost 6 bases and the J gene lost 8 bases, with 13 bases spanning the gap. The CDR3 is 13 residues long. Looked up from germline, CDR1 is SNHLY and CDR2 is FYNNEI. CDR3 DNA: TGTGCCAGCAGCTCTAGGGGCCGGGAAAAACTGTTTTTT. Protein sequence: CASSSRGREKLFF.

The DNA of the CDR3 is TGTGCCAGCAGGACACCGAACACTGAAGCTTTCTTT. Translation: CASRTPNTEAFF. The chain joins TRBV6-5 to TRBJ1-1; D gene uncertain. The V end was cut by 6 bases, the J end by 1 base, with 6 bases between. Germline loops: CDR1 MNHEY, CDR2 SVGAGI. The CDR3 is 12 residues long.

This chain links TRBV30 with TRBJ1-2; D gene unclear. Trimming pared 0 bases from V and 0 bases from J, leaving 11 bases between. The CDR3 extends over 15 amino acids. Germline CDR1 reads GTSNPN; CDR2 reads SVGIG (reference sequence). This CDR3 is CAWSVPGNANYGYTF. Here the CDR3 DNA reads TGTGCCTGGAGTGTCCCCGGGAATGCTAACTATGGCTACACCTTC.

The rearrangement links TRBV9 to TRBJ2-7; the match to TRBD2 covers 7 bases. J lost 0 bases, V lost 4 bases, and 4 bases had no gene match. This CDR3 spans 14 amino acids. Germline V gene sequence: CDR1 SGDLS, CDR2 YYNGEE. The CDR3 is CASSKRDYSYEQYF. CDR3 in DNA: TGTGCCAGCAGCAAAAGGGACTACTCCTACGAGCAGTACTTC.

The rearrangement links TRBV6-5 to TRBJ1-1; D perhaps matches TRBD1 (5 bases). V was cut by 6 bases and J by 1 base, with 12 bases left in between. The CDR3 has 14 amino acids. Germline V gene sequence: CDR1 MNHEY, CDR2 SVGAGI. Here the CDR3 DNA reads TGTGCCAGCAGCCTTAATAGGGGGAACACTGAAGCTTTCTTT. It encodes CASSLNRGNTEAFF.

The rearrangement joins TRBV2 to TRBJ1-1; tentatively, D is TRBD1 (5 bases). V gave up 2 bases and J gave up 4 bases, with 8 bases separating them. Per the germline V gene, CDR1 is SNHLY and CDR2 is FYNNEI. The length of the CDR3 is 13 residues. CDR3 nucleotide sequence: TGTGCCAGCAGTGAATGGGGGGTCACTGAAGCTTTCTTT. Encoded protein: CASSEWGVTEAFF.

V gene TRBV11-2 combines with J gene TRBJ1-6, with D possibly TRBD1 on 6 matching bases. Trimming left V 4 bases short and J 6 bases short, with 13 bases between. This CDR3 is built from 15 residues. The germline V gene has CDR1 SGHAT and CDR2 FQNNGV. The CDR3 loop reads CASSWGYRVNSPLHF. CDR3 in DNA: TGTGCCAGCAGCTGGGGATACAGGGTTAATTCACCCCTCCACTTT.

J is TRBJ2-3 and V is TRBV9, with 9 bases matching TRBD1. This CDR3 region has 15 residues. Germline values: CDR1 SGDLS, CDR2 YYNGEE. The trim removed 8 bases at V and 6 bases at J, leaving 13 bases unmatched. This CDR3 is CASSTGQGLGDTQYF. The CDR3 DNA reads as TGTGCCAGTTCAACGGGACAGGGCTTGGGGGATACGCAGTATTTT.

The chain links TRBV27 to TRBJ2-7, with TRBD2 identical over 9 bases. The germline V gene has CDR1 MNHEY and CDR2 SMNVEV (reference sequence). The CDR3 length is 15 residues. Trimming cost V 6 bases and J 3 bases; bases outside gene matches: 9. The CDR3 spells CASSLLGGRDYEQYF. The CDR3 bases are TGTGCCAGCAGCCTCCTAGGCGGGAGGGACTACGAGCAGTACTTC.

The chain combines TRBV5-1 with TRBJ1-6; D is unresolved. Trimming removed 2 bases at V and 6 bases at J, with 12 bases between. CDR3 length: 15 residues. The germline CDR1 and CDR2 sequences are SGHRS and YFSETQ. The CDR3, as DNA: TGCGCCAGCAGCTTAGTATCTGGACCTAATTCACCCCTCCACTTT. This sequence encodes CASSLVSGPNSPLHF.

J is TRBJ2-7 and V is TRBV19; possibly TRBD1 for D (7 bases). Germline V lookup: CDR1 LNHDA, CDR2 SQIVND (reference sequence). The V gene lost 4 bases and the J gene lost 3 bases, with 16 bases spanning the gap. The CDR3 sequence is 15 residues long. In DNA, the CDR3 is TGTGCCAGTAGTACCTCAGGGGGGCAAAACTACGAGCAGTACTTC. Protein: CASSTSGGQNYEQYF.